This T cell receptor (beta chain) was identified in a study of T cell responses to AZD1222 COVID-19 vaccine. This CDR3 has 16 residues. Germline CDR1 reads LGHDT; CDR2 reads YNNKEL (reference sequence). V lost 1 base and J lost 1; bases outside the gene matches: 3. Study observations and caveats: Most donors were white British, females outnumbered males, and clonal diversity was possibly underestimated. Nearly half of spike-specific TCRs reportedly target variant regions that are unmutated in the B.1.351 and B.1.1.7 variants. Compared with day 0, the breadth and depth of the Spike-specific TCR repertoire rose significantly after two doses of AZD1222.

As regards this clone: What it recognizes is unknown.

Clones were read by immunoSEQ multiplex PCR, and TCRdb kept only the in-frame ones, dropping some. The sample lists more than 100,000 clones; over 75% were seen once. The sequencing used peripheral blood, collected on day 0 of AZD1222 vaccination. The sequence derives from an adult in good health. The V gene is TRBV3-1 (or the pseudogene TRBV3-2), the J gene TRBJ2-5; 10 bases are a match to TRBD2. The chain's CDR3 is CASSQVLAGAQETQYF. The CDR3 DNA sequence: TGTGCCAGCAGCCAAGTCCTAGCGGGGGCCCAAGAGACCCAGTACTTC.